This is a list of T cell receptor beta chains from one sample in a study of blood T cell repertoires in COVID-19. Method: immunoSEQ multiplex PCR; TCRdb's copy keeps in-frame clones and lacks some. The repertoire has 470,000 or so clones, 87% of them found once; the top ten carry almost 2%. Sample: PBMCs or T cells enriched from blood (not recorded which). The receptors were gathered from a woman under 30 with acute COVID-19. Each CDR3 is given with its conserved first and last residue. The order of the fields is V gene, D gene, J gene, clone size, CDR3 protein, CDR3 DNA. D genes are given only for firm matches. A row's size may be missing; if present it is once, few, many or a size class.

>TRBV5-1|-|TRBJ2-7|-
CASSLRGSYEQYF
TGCGCCAGCAGCTTACGGGGGTCCTACGAGCAGTACTTC
>TRBV19|TRBD1|TRBJ2-5|-
CASSHQGTGFSATQYF
TGTGCCAGTAGTCACCAAGGGACAGGATTTTCCGCGACCCAGTACTTC
>TRBV7-2|TRBD2|TRBJ2-1|-
CASSLLAGPYNEQFF
TGTGCCAGCAGCCTCTTAGCGGGACCGTACAATGAGCAGTTCTTC
>TRBV28|TRBD1|TRBJ2-7|-
CASSPLDRGQYEQYF
TGTGCCAGCAGTCCCCTGGACAGGGGGCAATACGAGCAGTACTTC
>TRBV3-1/TRBV3-2|TRBD2|TRBJ2-3|-
CASSQDGASGPDTQYF
TGTGCCAGCAGCCAAGATGGGGCTAGCGGACCAGATACGCAGTATTTT
>TRBV18|-|TRBJ1-5|-
CATSGTGGEQPQHF
TGTGCCACCTCAGGAACAGGCGGCGAACAGCCCCAGCATTTT
>TRBV3-1/TRBV3-2|-|TRBJ1-6|-
CASSQDIRDSPLHF
TGTGCCAGCAGCCAAGACATCAGGGATTCACCCCTCCACTTT
>TRBV19|-|TRBJ2-5|-
CASRQGRETQYF
TGTGCCAGCCGCCAGGGCCGGGAGACCCAGTACTTC
>TRBV12-3/TRBV12-4|-|TRBJ2-2|-
CASSFGTGELFF
TGTGCCAGCAGTTTCGGCACCGGGGAGCTGTTTTTT
>TRBV7-2|TRBD1|TRBJ2-1|-
CASSFRDRALNEQFF
TGTGCCAGCAGTTTCCGGGACAGGGCCCTAAATGAGCAGTTCTTC
>TRBV5-1|-|TRBJ2-7|-
CASSLDRAYEQYF
TGCGCCAGCAGCTTGGACAGGGCCTACGAGCAGTACTTC
>TRBV7-9|TRBD1|TRBJ1-3|few
CASSTGTGWGNTIYF
TGTGCCAGCAGCACTGGGACAGGGTGGGGAAACACCATATATTTT
>TRBV29-1|TRBD1|TRBJ1-1|-
CSGGQGAGTEAFF
TGCAGCGGCGGACAGGGGGCCGGCACTGAAGCTTTCTTT
>TRBV27|TRBD2|TRBJ2-7|-
CASSPRTSGSGEQYF
TGTGCCAGCAGTCCAAGGACTAGCGGGAGTGGAGAGCAGTACTTC
>TRBV9|-|TRBJ1-1|once
CASSPDGYTEAFF
TGTGCCAGCAGCCCCGACGGGTACACTGAAGCTTTCTTT
>TRBV7-8|-|TRBJ2-2|once
CASSPRQGGTGELFF
TGTGCCAGCAGCCCACGACAGGGAGGCACCGGGGAGCTGTTTTTT
>TRBV7-9|-|TRBJ1-5|-
CASSLSVSNQPQHF
TGTGCCAGCAGCTTGTCGGTGAGCAATCAGCCCCAGCATTTT
>TRBV7-8|-|TRBJ2-1|-
CASSLAGHTYNEQFF
TGTGCCAGCAGCTTAGCGGGACACACCTACAATGAGCAGTTCTTC
>TRBV9|TRBD2|TRBJ2-1|once
CASSVNLRGLAGDINEQFF
TGTGCCAGCAGCGTAAACCTACGGGGACTAGCGGGGGACATCAATGAGCAGTTCTTC
>TRBV20-1|-|TRBJ1-1|few
CSAGQYTEAFF
TGCAGTGCTGGACAGTACACTGAAGCTTTCTTT
>TRBV24-1|TRBD1|TRBJ2-2|-
CATETGVNTGELFF
TGTGCCACCGAGACAGGGGTGAACACCGGGGAGCTGTTTTTT
>TRBV29-1|-|TRBJ2-7|-
CSVETRAGGYEQYF
TGCAGCGTTGAAACGAGGGCAGGGGGGTACGAGCAGTACTTC